This TCR beta chain appears in the sequencing data of a study of blood T cell repertoires in COVID-19. As for the study in general: Collection of acute and convalescent COVID-19 samples took place in the United States, Italy and Spain. T cells, B-cell-depleted T cells, or PBMCs provided the cDNA or gDNA that served as material.

CDR1 GTSNPN and CDR2 SVGIG come from the germline V gene (reference sequence). Trimming removed 0 bases from V and 8 bases from J; junction bases left unmatched: 7. The CDR3 runs 15 residues. Authors' analysis steps: Amplified reference gene primers provided the basis for estimating nucleated cell counts. Only in-frame clones appear in the TCRdb table, and some are missing; sequencing was by immunoSEQ multiplex PCR. The V and J calls and clone size are taken from that table; D and trimming were inferred from the DNA. The repertoire has roughly 180,000 clones, roughly 85% of them found once; the top ten carry approximately 8%.

This chain links TRBV30 with TRBJ1-6, with 7 positions matching TRBD1. The sequenced sample consisted of peripheral blood. This TCR was sampled from a woman in her sixties with acute or convalescent COVID-19. Written as DNA, the CDR3 is TGTGCCTGGAGTGTCGACAGGGTCGTGCATTCACCCCTCCACTTT. Amino acid sequence: CAWSVDRVVHSPLHF.